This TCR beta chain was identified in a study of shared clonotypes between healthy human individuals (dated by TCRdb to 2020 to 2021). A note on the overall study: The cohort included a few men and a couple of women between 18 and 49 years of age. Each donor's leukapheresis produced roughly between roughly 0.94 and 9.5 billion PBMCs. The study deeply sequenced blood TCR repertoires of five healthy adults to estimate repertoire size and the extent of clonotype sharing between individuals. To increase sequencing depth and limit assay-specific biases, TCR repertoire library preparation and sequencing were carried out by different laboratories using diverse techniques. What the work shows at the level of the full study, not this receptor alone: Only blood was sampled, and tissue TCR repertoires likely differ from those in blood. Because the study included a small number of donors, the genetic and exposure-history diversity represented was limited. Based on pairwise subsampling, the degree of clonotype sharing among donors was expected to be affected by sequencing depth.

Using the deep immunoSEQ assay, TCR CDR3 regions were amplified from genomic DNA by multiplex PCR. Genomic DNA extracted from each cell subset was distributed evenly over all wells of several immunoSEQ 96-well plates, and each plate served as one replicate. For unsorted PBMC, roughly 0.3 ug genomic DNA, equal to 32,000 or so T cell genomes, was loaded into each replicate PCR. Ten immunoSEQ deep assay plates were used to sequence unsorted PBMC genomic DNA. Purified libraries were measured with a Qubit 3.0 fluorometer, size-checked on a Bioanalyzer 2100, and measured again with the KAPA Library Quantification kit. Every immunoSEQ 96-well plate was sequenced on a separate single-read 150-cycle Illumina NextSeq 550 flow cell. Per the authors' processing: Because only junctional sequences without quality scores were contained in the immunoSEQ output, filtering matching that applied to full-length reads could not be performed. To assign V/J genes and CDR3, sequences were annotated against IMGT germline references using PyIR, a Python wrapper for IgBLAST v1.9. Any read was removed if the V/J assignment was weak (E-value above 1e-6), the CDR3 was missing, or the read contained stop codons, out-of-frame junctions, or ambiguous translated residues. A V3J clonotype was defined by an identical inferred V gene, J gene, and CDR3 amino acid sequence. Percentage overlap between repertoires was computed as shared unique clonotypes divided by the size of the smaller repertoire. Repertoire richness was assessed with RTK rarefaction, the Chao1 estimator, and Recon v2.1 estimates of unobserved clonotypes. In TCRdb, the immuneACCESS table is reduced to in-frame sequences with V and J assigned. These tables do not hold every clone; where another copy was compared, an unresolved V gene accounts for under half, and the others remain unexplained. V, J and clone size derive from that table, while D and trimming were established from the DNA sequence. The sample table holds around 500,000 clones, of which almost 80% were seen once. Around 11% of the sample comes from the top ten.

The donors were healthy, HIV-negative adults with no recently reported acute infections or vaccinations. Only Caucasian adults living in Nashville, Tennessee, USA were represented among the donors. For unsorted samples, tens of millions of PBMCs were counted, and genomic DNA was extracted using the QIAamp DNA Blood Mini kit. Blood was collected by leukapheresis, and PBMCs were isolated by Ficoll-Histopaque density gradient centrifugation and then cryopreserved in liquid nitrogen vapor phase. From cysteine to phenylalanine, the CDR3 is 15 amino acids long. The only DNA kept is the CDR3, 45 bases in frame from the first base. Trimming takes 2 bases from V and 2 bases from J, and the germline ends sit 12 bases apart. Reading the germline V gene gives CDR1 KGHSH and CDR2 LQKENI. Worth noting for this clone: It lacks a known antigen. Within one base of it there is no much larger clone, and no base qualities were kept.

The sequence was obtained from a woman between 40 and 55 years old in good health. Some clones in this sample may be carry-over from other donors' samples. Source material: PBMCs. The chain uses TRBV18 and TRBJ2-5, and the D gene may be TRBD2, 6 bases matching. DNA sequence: TGTGCCAGCTCACCAGCGGTCGGGGGTCAAGAGACCCAGTACTTC. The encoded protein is CASSPAVGGQETQYF.